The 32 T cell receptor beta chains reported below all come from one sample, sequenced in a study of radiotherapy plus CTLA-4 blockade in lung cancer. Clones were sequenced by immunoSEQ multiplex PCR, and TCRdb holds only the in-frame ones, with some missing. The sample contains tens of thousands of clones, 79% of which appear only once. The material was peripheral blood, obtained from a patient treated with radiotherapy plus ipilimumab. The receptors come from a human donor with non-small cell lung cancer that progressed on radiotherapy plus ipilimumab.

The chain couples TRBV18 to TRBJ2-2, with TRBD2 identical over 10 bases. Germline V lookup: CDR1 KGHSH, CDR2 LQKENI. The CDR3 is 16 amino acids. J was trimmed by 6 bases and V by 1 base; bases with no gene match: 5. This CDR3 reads CASSPHGLAVAGELFF. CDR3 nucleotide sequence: TGTGCCAGCTCACCACACGGACTAGCGGTGGCCGGGGAGCTGTTTTTT. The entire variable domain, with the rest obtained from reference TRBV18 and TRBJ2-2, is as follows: NAGVMQNPRHLVRRRGQEARLRCSPMKGHSHVYWYRQLPEEGLKFMVYLQKENIIDESGMPKERFSAEFPKEGPSILRIQQVVRGDSAAYFCASSPHGLAVAGELFFGEGSRLTVL.

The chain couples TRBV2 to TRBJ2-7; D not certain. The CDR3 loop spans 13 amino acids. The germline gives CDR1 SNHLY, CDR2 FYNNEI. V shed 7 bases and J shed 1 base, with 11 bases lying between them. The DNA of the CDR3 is TGTGCCAGCAATCCCAGCGAGTCCTACGAGCAGTACTTC. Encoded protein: CASNPSESYEQYF.

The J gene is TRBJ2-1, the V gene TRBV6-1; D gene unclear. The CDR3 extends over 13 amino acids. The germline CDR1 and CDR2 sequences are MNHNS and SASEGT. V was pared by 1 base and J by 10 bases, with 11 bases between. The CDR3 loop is CASSEDRVREQFF. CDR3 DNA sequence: TGTGCCAGCAGTGAAGATAGGGTCCGCGAGCAGTTCTTC.

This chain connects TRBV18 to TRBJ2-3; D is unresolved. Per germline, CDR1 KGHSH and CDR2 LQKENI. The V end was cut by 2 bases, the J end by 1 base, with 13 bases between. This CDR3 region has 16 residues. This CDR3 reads CASSPEIQAGTDTQYF. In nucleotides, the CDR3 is TGTGCCAGCTCACCAGAAATCCAAGCCGGCACAGATACGCAGTATTTT.

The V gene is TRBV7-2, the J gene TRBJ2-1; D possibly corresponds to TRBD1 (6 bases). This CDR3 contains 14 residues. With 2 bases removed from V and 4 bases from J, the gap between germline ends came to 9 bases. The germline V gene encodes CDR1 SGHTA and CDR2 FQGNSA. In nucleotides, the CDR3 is TGTGCCAGCAGCTTATCAGGGGCATACAATGAGCAGTTCTTC. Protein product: CASSLSGAYNEQFF.

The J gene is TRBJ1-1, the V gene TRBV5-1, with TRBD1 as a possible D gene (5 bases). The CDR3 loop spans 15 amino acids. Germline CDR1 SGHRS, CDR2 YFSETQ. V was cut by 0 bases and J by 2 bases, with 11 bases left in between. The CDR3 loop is CASSLAGALNTEAFF. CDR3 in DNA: TGCGCCAGCAGCTTGGCCGGGGCACTCAACACTGAAGCTTTCTTT.

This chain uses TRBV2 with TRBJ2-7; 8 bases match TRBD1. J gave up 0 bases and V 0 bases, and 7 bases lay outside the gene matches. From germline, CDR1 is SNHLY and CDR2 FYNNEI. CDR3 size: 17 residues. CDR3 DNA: TGTGCCAGCAGTGAAGCGACTGGCGGGACAGGCTCCTACGAGCAGTACTTC. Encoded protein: CASSEATGGTGSYEQYF.

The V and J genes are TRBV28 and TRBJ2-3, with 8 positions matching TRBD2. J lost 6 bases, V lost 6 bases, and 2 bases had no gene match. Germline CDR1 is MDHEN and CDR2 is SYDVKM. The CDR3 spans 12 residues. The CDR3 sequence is CASRAGADTQYF. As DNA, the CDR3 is TGTGCCAGCAGAGCGGGGGCGGATACGCAGTATTTT. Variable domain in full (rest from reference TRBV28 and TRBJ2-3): DVKVTQSSRYLVKRTGEKVFLECVQDMDHENMFWYRQDPGLGLRLIYFSYDVKMKEKGDIPEGYSVSREKKERFSLILESASTNQTSMYLCASRAGADTQYFGPGTRLTVL.

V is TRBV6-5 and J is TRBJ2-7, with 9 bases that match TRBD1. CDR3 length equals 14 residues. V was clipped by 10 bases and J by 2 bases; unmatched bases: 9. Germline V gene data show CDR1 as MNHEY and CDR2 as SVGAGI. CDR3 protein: CATIRTGAPYEQYF. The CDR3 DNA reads TGTGCCACCATAAGGACAGGGGCCCCCTACGAGCAGTACTTC.

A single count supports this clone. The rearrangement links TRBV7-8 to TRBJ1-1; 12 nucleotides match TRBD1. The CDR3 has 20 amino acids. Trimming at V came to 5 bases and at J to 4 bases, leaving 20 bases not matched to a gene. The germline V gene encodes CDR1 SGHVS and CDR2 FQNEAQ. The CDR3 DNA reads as TGTGCCAGCAGCCCGATGACCGGGACAGGGGGCTTTTCTGGTTTCACTGAAGCTTTCTTT. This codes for CASSPMTGTGGFSGFTEAFF.

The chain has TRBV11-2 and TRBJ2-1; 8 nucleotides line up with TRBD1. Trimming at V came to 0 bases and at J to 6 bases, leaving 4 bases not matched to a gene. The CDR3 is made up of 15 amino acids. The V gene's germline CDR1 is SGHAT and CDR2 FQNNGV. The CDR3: CASSLDGTGINEQFF. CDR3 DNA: TGTGCCAGCAGCTTAGACGGGACAGGAATCAATGAGCAGTTCTTC.

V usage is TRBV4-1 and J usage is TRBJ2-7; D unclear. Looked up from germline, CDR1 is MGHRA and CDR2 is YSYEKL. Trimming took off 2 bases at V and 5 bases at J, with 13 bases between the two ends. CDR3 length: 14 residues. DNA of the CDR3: TGCGCCAGCAGCCAACGTAACGCCCCCCACGAGCAGTACTTC. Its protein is CASSQRNAPHEQYF.

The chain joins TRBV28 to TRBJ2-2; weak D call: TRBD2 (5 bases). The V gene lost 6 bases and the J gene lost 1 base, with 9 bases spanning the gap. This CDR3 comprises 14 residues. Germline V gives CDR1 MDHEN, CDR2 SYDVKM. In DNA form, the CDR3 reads TGTGCCAGCAGCCCGGACTTGAACACCGGGGAGCTGTTTTTT. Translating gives CASSPDLNTGELFF.

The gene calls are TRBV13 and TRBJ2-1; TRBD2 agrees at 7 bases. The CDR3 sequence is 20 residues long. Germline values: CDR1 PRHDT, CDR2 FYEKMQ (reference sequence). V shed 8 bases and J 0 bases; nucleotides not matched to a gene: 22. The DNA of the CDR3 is TGTGCCAGCCGCAGTTCCACGGGAGGACGACCCTCTAGCTCCTACAATGAGCAGTTCTTC. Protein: CASRSSTGGRPSSSYNEQFF.

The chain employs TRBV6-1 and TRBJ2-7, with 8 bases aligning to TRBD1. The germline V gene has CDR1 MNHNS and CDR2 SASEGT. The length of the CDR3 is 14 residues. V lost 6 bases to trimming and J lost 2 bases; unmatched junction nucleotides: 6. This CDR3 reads CASRIQGEAYEQYF. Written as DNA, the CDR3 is TGTGCCAGCAGAATACAGGGGGAAGCCTACGAGCAGTACTTC.

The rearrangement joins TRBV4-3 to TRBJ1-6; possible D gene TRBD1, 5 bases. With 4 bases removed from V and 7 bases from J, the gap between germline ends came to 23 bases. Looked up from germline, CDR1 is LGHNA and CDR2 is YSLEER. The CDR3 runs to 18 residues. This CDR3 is CASSRGIQGSRPNSPLHF. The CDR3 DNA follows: TGCGCCAGCAGCCGAGGGATCCAGGGTTCCCGACCAAATTCACCCCTCCACTTT.

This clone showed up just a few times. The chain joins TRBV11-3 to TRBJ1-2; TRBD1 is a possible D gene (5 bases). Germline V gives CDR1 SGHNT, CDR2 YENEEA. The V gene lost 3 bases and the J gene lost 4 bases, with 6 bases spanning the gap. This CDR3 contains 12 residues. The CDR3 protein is CASSLRGYGYTF. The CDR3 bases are TGTGCCAGCAGCTTGAGGGGCTATGGCTACACCTTC.

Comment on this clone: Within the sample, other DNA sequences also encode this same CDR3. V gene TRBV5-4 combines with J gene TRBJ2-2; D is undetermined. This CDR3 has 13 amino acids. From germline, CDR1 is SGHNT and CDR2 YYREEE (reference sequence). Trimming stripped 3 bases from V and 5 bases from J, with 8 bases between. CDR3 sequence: CASSSGRTGELFF. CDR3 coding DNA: TGTGCCAGCAGCTCAGGACGGACCGGGGAGCTGTTTTTT.

CDR3 DNA sequence: TGTGCCAGCAGCCTACAGGGGTGGGGCGAGCAGTACTTC. Encoded protein: CASSLQGWGEQYF. This chain uses TRBV28 with TRBJ2-7, with 7 nucleotides matching TRBD1. Trimming removed 6 bases from V and 6 bases from J; junction bases left unmatched: 8. This CDR3 has 13 amino acids. Germline CDR1 is MDHEN and CDR2 is SYDVKM.

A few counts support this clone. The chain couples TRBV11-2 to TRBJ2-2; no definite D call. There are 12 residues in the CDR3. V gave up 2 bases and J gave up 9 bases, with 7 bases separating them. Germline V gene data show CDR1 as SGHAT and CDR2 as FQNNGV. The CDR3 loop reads CASSLPARELFF. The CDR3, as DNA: TGTGCCAGCAGCTTACCCGCCCGGGAGCTGTTTTTT.

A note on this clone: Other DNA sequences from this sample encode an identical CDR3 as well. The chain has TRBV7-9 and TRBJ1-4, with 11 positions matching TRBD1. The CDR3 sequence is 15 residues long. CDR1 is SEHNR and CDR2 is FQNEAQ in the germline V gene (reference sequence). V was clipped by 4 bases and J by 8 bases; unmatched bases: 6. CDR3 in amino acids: CASSSGQGAGEKLFF. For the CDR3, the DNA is TGTGCCAGCAGCTCCGGACAGGGGGCAGGGGAAAAACTGTTTTTT.

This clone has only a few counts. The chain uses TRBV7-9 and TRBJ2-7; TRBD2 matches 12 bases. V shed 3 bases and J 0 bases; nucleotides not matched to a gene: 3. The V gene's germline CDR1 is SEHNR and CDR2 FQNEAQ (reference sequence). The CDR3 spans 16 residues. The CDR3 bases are TGTGCCAGCAGCTTGGGGACTAGCGGGTCCTCCTACGAGCAGTACTTC. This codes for CASSLGTSGSSYEQYF.

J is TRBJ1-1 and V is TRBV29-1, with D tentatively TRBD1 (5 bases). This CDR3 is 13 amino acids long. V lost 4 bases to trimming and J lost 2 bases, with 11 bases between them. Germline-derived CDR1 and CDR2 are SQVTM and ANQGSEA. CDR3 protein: CSVVWGINTEAFF. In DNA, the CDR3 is TGCAGCGTTGTATGGGGGATAAACACTGAAGCTTTCTTT.

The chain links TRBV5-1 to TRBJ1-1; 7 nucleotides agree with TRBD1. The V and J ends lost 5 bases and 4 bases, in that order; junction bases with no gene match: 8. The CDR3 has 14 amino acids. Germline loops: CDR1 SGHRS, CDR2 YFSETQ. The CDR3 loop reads CASSQDRVGTEAFF. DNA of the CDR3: TGCGCCAGCAGTCAAGACAGGGTTGGCACTGAAGCTTTCTTT.

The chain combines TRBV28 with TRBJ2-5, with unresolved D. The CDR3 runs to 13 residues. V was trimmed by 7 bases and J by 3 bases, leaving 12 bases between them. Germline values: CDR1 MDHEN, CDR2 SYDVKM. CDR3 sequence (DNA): TGTGCCAGCATCTCCGGGCCAAAAGAGACCCAGTACTTC. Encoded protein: CASISGPKETQYF.

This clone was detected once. CDR3 loop: CASSPRQGLGEAFF. DNA of the CDR3: TGTGCCAGCAGCCCTCGACAGGGTTTGGGTGAAGCTTTCTTT. The rearrangement links TRBV14 to TRBJ1-1, with 7 bases lining up with TRBD1. J lost 7 bases, V lost 4 bases, and 9 bases had no gene match. The V gene's germline CDR1 is SGHDN and CDR2 FVKESK. The length of the CDR3 is 14 residues.

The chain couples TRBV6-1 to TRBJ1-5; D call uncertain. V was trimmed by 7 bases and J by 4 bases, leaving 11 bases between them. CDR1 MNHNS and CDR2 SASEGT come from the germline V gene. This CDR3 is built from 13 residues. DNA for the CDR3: TGTGCCAGCATAGAGTCCTCGAATCAGCCCCAGCATTTT. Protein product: CASIESSNQPQHF.

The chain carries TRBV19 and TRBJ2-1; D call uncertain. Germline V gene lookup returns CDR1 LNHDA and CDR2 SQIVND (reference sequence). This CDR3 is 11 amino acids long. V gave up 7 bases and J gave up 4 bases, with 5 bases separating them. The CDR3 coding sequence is TGTGCCAGTAAGCGATACAATGAGCAGTTCTTC. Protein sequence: CASKRYNEQFF.

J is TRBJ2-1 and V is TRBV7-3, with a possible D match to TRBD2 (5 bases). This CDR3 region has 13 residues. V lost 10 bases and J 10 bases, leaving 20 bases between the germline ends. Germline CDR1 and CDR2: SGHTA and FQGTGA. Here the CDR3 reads CATGVRAPREQFF. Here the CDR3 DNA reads TGTGCCACCGGGGTAAGGGCTCCCAGGGAGCAGTTCTTC.

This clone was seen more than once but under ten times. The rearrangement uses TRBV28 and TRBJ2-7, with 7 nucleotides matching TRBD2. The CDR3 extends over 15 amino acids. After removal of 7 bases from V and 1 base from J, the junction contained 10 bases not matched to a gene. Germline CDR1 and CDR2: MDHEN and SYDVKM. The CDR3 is CASTPRGEGSYEQYF. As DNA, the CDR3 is TGTGCCAGCACCCCTCGGGGGGAGGGATCCTACGAGCAGTACTTC.

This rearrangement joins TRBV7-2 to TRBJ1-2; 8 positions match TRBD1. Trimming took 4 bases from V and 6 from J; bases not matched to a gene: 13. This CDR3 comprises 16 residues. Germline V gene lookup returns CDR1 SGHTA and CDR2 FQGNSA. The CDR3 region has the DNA TGTGCCAGCAGCTCCATTGGAACAGGGGGAACTAATGGCTACACCTTC. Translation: CASSSIGTGGTNGYTF. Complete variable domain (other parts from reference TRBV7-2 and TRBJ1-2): GAGVSQSPSNKVTEKGKDVELRCDPISGHTALYWYRQSLGQGLEFLIYFQGNSAPDKSGLPSDRFSAERTGGSVSTLTIQRTQQEDSAVYLCASSSIGTGGTNGYTFGSGTRLTVV.

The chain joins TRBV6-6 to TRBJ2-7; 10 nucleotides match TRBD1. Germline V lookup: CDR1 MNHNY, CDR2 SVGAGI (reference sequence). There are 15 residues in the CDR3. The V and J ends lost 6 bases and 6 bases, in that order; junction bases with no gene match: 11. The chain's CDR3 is CASRPGTGAVVEQYF. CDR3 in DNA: TGTGCCAGCAGGCCCGGGACAGGGGCCGTGGTCGAGCAGTACTTC.